A selection of T cell receptor beta chains follows, all from one sample in a study of shared clonotypes between healthy human individuals. Sequencing was performed with immunoSEQ multiplex PCR; in TCRdb, only in-frame clones are kept and a portion is missing. The sample yields about 510,000 clones, more than 65% seen once. Sequenced material: PBMCs. The receptors derive from a woman between 40 and 50 years old in good health. Some clones in this sample may be carry-over from other donors' samples. Each CDR3 is given with its conserved first and last residue. A D gene is named only where the DNA matches it firmly. Not all rows give a size; the values are once, few, many and, for expanded clones, a class.

v_call	d_call	j_call	clone_size	cdr3_aa	cdr3_nt
TRBV7-9	.	TRBJ1-1	.	CASSLVGGGTEAFF	TGTGCCAGCAGCTTAGTGGGAGGGGGCACTGAAGCTTTCTTT
TRBV2	.	TRBJ2-5	.	CASSEGLQETQYF	TGTGCCAGCAGTGAAGGGCTACAAGAGACCCAGTACTTC
TRBV9	.	TRBJ2-7	.	CASSPKAGSLGEQYF	TGTGCCAGCAGCCCTAAAGCGGGTTCCCTGGGGGAGCAGTACTTC
TRBV5-1	.	TRBJ1-1	.	CASSPAGGYYEAFF	TGCGCCAGCAGCCCAGCGGGGGGCTACTATGAAGCTTTCTTT
TRBV5-1	TRBD2	TRBJ2-1	.	CASSPGTSGMYNEQFF	TGCGCCAGCAGCCCTGGGACTAGCGGGATGTACAATGAGCAGTTCTTC
TRBV19	.	TRBJ1-2	.	CASKDRTHYGYTF	TGTGCCAGCAAGGACAGAACTCACTATGGCTACACCTTC
TRBV7-9	TRBD1	TRBJ2-5	.	CASSLTSGGAETQYF	TGTGCCAGCAGTTTGACGTCAGGGGGCGCAGAGACCCAGTACTTC
TRBV2	TRBD1	TRBJ2-2	.	CASSRGTGTGELFF	TGTGCCAGCAGCCGCGGGACAGGTACCGGGGAGCTGTTTTTT
TRBV27	TRBD2	TRBJ2-1	once	CASRAGTSGYNEQFF	TGTGCCAGCAGAGCCGGGACTAGCGGATACAATGAGCAGTTCTTC
TRBV7-3	TRBD2	TRBJ2-2	.	CASSLPAGRAGELFF	TGTGCCAGCAGCTTACCAGCGGGAAGGGCCGGGGAGCTGTTTTTT
TRBV7-8	TRBD1	TRBJ1-5	.	CASSRTGGNQPQHF	TGTGCCAGCAGCAGGACAGGGGGCAATCAGCCCCAGCATTTT
TRBV7-9	.	TRBJ2-5	.	CASSPPGGTQYF	TGTGCCAGCAGCCCGCCGGGCGGGACCCAGTACTTC
TRBV28	.	TRBJ2-1	once	CASSSTGGGNLRGTSYNEQFF	TGTGCCAGCAGTTCGACCGGGGGCGGAAACCTACGCGGGACATCCTACAATGAGCAGTTCTTC
TRBV5-1	.	TRBJ2-1	.	CASSSLPGKNEQFF	TGCGCCAGCAGCTCGCTGCCCGGGAAAAATGAGCAGTTCTTC
TRBV29-1	.	TRBJ2-7	.	CSGKGHNSYEQYF	TGCAGCGGGAAGGGACACAACTCCTACGAGCAGTACTTC
TRBV7-3	.	TRBJ2-1	.	CASSFERGDEQFF	TGTGCCAGCAGCTTTGAACGGGGCGATGAGCAGTTCTTC
TRBV6-6	TRBD2	TRBJ2-1	.	CASTGGLAGGYNEQFF	TGTGCCAGCACCGGGGGGCTAGCGGGAGGCTACAATGAGCAGTTCTTC
TRBV5-4	TRBD1	TRBJ2-5	.	CASSSDRVGTQETQYF	TGTGCCAGCAGCTCCGACAGGGTGGGCACCCAAGAGACCCAGTACTTC
TRBV18	.	TRBJ2-2	few	CASSPRTGELFF	TGTGCCAGCTCACCCCGCACCGGGGAGCTGTTTTTT
TRBV7-2	TRBD2	TRBJ2-1	.	CASSAGTSGYSYNEQFF	TGTGCCAGCAGTGCCGGGACTAGCGGCTACTCCTACAATGAGCAGTTCTTC
TRBV28	.	TRBJ2-1	.	CASSLGGAGRDNEQFF	TGTGCCAGCAGTTTAGGGGGGGCAGGGCGTGACAATGAGCAGTTCTTC
TRBV30	.	TRBJ2-7	.	CAARQSQDHEQYF	TGTGCAGCTAGACAGTCTCAGGACCACGAGCAGTACTTC
TRBV6-1	.	TRBJ1-1	.	CASSEVSVNTEAFF	TGTGCCAGCAGTGAAGTTTCAGTGAACACTGAAGCTTTCTTT
TRBV18	TRBD2	TRBJ2-7	.	CASSRLRLAESYEQYF	TGTGCCAGCTCCCGTCTTAGACTAGCGGAGAGCTACGAGCAGTACTTC
TRBV28	.	TRBJ2-4	.	CASTTSENIQYF	TGTGCCAGCACTACCTCCGAAAACATTCAGTACTTC
TRBV5-1	TRBD1	TRBJ1-4	once	CASSVLPGQPNEKLFF	TGCGCCAGCAGCGTCCTACCGGGACAGCCGAATGAAAAACTGTTTTTT
TRBV6-1	.	TRBJ1-1	few	CASIRNRNTEAFF	TGTGCCAGCATCCGCAATCGGAACACTGAAGCTTTCTTT
TRBV4-3	TRBD2	TRBJ2-1	.	CASSHRRTSSYPSYNEQFF	TGCGCCAGCAGCCACCGCCGGACTAGCTCTTACCCCTCCTACAATGAGCAGTTCTTC
TRBV7-3	.	TRBJ2-2	few	CASSLTTTPGTGELFF	TGTGCCAGCAGCTTAACGACTACCCCGGGGACCGGGGAGCTGTTTTTT
TRBV5-1	TRBD2	TRBJ2-3	.	CASREGLAGADTQYF	TGCGCCAGCAGGGAGGGACTAGCGGGAGCAGATACGCAGTATTTT
TRBV5-1	.	TRBJ1-2	.	CASSHTDHYGYTF	TGCGCCAGCAGCCACACAGATCACTATGGCTACACCTTC
TRBV30	TRBD1	TRBJ2-6	.	CAWRSMGQSGANVLTF	TGTGCCTGGAGGTCAATGGGACAGTCTGGGGCCAACGTCCTGACTTTC
TRBV25-1	.	TRBJ2-5	.	CASSGSPQETQYF	TGTGCCAGCAGTGGCTCCCCCCAAGAGACCCAGTACTTC
TRBV29-1	TRBD2	TRBJ2-4	.	CSVEQGGAQNIQYF	TGCAGCGTTGAACAGGGAGGGGCCCAAAACATTCAGTACTTC
TRBV4-3	.	TRBJ2-5	.	CASSQNPNRETQYF	TGCGCCAGCAGCCAAAACCCAAACCGGGAGACCCAGTACTTC
TRBV7-9	TRBD2	TRBJ2-3	.	CASSTGLAGITDTQYF	TGTGCCAGCAGCACGGGACTAGCGGGAATCACAGATACGCAGTATTTT
TRBV10-2	TRBD1	TRBJ2-5	.	CASSALPPQGEETQYF	TGCGCCAGCAGTGCCCTACCCCCACAGGGGGAGGAGACCCAGTACTTC
TRBV5-1	.	TRBJ2-4	.	CASSHTSVKNIQYF	TGCGCCAGCAGCCACACATCCGTCAAAAACATTCAGTACTTC
TRBV7-9	.	TRBJ2-1	.	CASSLDTGSYNEQFF	TGTGCCAGCAGCTTAGATACAGGTTCCTACAATGAGCAGTTCTTC
TRBV20-1	.	TRBJ2-1	.	CSASPRNEQFF	TGCAGTGCTAGCCCCCGCAATGAGCAGTTCTTC
TRBV5-5	.	TRBJ1-2	.	CASSLEWGTLNYGYTF	TGTGCCAGCAGCTTGGAATGGGGGACCTTAAACTATGGCTACACCTTC
TRBV2	.	TRBJ1-1	.	CASSQTAVATEAFF	TGTGCCAGCAGCCAGACGGCCGTGGCCACTGAAGCTTTCTTT
TRBV28	TRBD1	TRBJ1-4	.	CASSSGQGIITNEKLFF	TGTGCCAGCAGTTCGGGACAGGGGATTATAACTAATGAAAAACTGTTTTTT
TRBV6-5	TRBD2	TRBJ2-1	.	CASSLREGYNEQFF	TGTGCCAGCAGTTTGCGGGAGGGATACAATGAGCAGTTCTTC
TRBV6-6	TRBD2	TRBJ2-1	once	CASRGSSGRAHEQFF	TGTGCCAGCAGGGGGTCCAGCGGGAGGGCGCATGAGCAGTTCTTC
TRBV19	.	TRBJ2-7	few	CASSIDGRPTYEQYF	TGTGCCAGTAGTATAGATGGCAGGCCAACCTACGAGCAGTACTTC